This TCR beta chain was observed in a study of OX40 agonist ivuxolimab in advanced cancers. Study at large: Patients enrolled in dose escalation were diagnosed with hepatocellular carcinoma, melanoma, renal cell or head and neck cancer. Study-level results: Low normalized T-cell clonal expansion also characterized some of the nonresponders.

Sequenced by immunoSEQ multiplex PCR; TCRdb stores in-frame clones only, minus some. The sample holds over 35,000 clones, roughly 90% seen once. The trim removed 6 bases at V and 5 bases at J, leaving 5 bases unmatched. There are 14 residues in the CDR3. Germline values: CDR1 MDHEN, CDR2 SYDVKM. Details on this clone: Its antigen is still unknown.

The sequencing used CD4+ or CD8+ T cells sorted from blood, collected in a trial of the OX40 agonist ivuxolimab. This clonotype was sampled from an adult with an advanced solid tumor such as melanoma, head and neck, liver or kidney cancer. J is TRBJ2-1 and V is TRBV28, with TRBD2 matching over 9 bases. DNA of the CDR3: TGTGCCAGCAGCCGACTAGCGGTAGACAATGAGCAGTTCTTC. This codes for CASSRLAVDNEQFF.